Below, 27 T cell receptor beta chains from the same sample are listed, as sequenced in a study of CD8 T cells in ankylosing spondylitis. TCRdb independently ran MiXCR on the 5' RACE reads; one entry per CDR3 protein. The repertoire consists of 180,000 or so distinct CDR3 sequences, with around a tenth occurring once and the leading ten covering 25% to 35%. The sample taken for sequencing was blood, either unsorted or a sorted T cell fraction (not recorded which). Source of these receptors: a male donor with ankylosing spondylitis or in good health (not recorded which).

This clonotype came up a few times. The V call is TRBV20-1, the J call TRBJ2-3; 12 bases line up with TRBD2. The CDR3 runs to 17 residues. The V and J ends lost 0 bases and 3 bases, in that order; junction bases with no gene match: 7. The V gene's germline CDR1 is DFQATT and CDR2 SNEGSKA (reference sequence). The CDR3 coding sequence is TGCAGTGCTAGAGATCCCCTAACTAGCGGGAGGACAGATACGCAGTATTTT. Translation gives CSARDPLTSGRTDTQYF.

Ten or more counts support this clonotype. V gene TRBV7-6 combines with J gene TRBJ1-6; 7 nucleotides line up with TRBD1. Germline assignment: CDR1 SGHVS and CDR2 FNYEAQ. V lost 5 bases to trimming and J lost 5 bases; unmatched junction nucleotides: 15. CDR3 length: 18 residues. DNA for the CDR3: TGTGCCAGCAGCCTTACTAGACAGGGAAGAGTAAATAATTCACCCCTCCACTTT. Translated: CASSLTRQGRVNNSPLHF.

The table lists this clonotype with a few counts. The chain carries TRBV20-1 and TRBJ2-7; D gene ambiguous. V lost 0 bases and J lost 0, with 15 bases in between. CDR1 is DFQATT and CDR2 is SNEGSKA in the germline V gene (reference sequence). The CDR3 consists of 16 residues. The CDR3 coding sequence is TGCAGTGCTAGAGATCCCCCTGGATGGACCTCCTACGAGCAGTACTTC. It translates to CSARDPPGWTSYEQYF.

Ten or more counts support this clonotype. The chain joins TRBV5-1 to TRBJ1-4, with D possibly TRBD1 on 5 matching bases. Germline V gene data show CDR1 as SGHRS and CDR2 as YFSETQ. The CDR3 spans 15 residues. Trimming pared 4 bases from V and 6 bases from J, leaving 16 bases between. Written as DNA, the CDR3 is TGCGCCAGCAGCCAAGGCTTGACAGCGGATGAAAAACTGTTTTTT. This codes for CASSQGLTADEKLFF. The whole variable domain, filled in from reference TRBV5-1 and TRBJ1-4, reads KAGVTQTPRYLIKTRGQQVTLSCSPISGHRSVSWYQQTPGQGLQFLFEYFSETQRNKGNFPGRFSGRQFSNSRSEMNVSTLELGDSALYLCASSQGLTADEKLFFGSGTQLSVL.

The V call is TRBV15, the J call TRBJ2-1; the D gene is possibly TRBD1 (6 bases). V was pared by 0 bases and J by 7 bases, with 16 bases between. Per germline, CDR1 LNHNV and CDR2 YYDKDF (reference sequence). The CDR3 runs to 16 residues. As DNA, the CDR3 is TGTGCCACCAGCAGAGAGACAGGCAAGAGCATGAATGAGCAGTTCTTC. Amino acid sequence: CATSRETGKSMNEQFF. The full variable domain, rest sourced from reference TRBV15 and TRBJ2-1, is DAMVIQNPRYQVTQFGKPVTLSCSQTLNHNVMYWYQQKSSQAPKLLFHYYDKDFNNEADTPDNFQSRRPNTSFCFLDIRSPGLGDTAMYLCATSRETGKSMNEQFFGPGTRLTVL.

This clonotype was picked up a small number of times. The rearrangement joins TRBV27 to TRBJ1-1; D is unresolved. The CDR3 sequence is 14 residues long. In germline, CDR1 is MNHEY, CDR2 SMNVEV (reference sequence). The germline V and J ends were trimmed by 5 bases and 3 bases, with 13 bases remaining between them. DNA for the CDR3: TGTGCCAGCAGTCCATGGGTGGGCTACACTGAAGCTTTCTTT. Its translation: CASSPWVGYTEAFF.

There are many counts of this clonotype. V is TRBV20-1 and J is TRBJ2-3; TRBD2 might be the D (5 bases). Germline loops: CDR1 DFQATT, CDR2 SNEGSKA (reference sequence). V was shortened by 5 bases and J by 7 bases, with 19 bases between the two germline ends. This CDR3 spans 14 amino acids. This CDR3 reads CSALKLGRLNTQYF. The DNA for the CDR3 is TGCAGTGCTCTAAAACTAGGTCGGTTAAATACGCAGTATTTT.

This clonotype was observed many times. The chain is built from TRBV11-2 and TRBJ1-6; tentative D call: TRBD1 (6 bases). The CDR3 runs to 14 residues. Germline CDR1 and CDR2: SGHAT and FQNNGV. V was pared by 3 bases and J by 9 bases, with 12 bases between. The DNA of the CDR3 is TGTGCCAGCAGCTTCCAGGGGATAGGTTCACCCCTCCACTTT. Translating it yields CASSFQGIGSPLHF. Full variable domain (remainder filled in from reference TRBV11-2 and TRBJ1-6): EAGVAQSPRYKIIEKRQSVAFWCNPISGHATLYWYQQILGQGPKLLIQFQNNGVVDDSQLPKDRFSAERLKGVDSTLKIQPAKLEDSAVYLCASSFQGIGSPLHFGNGTRLTVT.

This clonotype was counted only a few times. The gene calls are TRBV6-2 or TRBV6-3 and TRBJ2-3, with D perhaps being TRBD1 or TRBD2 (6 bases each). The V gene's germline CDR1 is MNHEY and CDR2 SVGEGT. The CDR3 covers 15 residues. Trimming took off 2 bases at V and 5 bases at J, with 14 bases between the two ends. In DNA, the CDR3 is TGTGCCAGCAGTTACATGCGGGGACAAGGAGATACGCAGTATTTT. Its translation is CASSYMRGQGDTQYF.

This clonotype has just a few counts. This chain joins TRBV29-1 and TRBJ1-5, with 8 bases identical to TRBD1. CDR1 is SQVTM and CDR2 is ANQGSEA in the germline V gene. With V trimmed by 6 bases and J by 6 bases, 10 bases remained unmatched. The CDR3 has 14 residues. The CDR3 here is CSVAPTGVGQPQHF. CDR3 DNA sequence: TGCAGCGTCGCCCCGACAGGGGTTGGTCAGCCCCAGCATTTT.

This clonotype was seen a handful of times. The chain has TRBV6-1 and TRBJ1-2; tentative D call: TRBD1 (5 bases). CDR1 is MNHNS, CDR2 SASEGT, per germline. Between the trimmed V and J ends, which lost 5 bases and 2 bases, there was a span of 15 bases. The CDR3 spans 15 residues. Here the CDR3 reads CASSPLVGENYGYTF. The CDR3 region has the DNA TGTGCCAGCAGTCCCCTGGTGGGGGAGAACTATGGCTACACCTTC.

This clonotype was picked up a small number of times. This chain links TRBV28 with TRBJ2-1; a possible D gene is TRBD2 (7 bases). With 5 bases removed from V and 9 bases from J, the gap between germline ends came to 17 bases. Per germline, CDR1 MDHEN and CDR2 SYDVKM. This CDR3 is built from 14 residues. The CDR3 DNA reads TGTGCCAGCAGTCCTCGGGGGGCTAGCGGTGAGCAGTTCTTC. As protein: CASSPRGASGEQFF.

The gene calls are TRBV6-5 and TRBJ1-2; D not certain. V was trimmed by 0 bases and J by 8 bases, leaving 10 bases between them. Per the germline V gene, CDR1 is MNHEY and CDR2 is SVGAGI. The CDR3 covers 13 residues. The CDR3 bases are TGTGCCAGCAGTTACTCGAACCCCGTAGGCTACACCTTC. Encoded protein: CASSYSNPVGYTF.

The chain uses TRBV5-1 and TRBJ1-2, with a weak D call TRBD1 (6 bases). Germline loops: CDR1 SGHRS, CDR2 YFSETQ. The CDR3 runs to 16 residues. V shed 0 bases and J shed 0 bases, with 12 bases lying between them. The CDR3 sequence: CASSLGTGIANYGYTF. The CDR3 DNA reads TGCGCCAGCAGCTTGGGAACAGGGATAGCTAACTATGGCTACACCTTC.

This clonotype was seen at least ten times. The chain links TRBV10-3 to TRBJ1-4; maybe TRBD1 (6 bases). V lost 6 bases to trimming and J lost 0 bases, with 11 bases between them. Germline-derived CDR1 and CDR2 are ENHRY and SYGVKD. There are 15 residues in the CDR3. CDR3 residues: CAISSGTPTNEKLFF. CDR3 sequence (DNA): TGTGCCATCAGCTCCGGGACACCAACTAATGAAAAACTGTTTTTT.

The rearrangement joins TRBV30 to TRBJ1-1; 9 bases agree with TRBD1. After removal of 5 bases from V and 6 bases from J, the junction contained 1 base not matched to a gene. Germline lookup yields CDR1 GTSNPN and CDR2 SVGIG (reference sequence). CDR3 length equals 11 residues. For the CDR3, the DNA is TGTGCCTGGGGGACAGGGCCTGAAGCTTTCTTT. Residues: CAWGTGPEAFF.

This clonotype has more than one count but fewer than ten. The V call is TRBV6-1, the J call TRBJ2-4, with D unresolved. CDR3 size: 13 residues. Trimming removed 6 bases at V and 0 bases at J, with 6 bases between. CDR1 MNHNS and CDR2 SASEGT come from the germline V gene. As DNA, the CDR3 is TGTGCCAGCAGACACTTAGCCAAAAACATTCAGTACTTC. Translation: CASRHLAKNIQYF.

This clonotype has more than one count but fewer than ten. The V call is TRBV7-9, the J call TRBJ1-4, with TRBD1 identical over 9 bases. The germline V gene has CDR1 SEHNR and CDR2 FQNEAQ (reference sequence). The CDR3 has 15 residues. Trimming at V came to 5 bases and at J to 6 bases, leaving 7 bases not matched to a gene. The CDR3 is CASSPGQGYDEKLFF. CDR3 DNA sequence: TGTGCCAGCAGCCCGGGACAGGGTTATGATGAAAAACTGTTTTTT.

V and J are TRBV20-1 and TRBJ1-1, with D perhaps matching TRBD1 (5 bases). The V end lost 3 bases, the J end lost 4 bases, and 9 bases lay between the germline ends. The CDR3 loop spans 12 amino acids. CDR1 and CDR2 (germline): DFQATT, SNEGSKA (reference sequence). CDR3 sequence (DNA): TGCAGTGCTAGGGCCCAGGGCACTGAAGCTTTCTTT. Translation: CSARAQGTEAFF.

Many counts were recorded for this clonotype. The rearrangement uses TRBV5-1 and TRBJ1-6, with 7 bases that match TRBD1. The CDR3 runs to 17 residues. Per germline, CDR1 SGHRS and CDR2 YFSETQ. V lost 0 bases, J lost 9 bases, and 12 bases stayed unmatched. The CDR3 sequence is CASSLEGTAASSSPLHF. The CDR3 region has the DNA TGCGCCAGCAGCTTGGAAGGGACAGCGGCCTCAAGTTCACCCCTCCACTTT. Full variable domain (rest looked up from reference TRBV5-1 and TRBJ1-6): KAGVTQTPRYLIKTRGQQVTLSCSPISGHRSVSWYQQTPGQGLQFLFEYFSETQRNKGNFPGRFSGRQFSNSRSEMNVSTLELGDSALYLCASSLEGTAASSSPLHFGNGTRLTVT.

The CDR3 is CAIRDREFEQYF. The DNA for the CDR3 is TGTGCCATCAGAGACAGGGAGTTCGAGCAGTACTTC. This chain uses TRBV10-3 with TRBJ2-7; 7 bases are a match to TRBD1. V was clipped by 6 bases and J by 6 bases; unmatched bases: 5. Germline CDR1 is ENHRY and CDR2 is SYGVKD. There are 12 residues in the CDR3.

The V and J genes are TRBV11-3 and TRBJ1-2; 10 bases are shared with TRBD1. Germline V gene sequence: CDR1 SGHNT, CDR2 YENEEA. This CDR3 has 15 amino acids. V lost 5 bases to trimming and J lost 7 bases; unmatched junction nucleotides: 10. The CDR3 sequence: CASSPRDRGKGGYTF. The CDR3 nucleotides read TGTGCCAGCAGCCCCCGGGACAGGGGAAAAGGTGGCTACACCTTC.

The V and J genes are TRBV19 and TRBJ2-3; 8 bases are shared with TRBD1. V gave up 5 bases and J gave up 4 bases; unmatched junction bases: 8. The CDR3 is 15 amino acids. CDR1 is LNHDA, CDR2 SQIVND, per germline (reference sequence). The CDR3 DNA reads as TGTGCCAGTAGTTCGGGCAGGGGGCCTGCAGATACGCAGTATTTT. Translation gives CASSSGRGPADTQYF.

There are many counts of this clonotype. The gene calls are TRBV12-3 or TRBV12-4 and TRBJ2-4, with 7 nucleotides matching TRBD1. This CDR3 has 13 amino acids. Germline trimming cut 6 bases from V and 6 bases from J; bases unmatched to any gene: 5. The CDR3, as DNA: TGTGCCAGCAGCTATCCAGGGGGAAACATTCAGTACTTC. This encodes CASSYPGGNIQYF.

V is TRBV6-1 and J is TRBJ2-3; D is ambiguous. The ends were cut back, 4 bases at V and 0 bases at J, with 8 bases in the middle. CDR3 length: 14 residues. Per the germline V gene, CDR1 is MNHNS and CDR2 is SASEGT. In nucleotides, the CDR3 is TGTGCCAGCAGTGGTCAGGATAGCACAGATACGCAGTATTTT. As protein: CASSGQDSTDTQYF.

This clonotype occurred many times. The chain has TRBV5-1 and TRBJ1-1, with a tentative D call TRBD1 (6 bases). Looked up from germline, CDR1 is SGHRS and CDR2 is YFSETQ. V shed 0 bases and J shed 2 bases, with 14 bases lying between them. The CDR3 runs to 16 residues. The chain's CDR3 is CASSLEAGARNTEAFF. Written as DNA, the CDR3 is TGCGCCAGCAGCTTGGAGGCGGGGGCGCGAAACACTGAAGCTTTCTTT.

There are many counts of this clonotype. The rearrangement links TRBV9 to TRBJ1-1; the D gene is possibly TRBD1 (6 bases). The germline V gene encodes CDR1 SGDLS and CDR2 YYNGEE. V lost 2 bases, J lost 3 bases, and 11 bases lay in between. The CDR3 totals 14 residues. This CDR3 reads CASSVVGGDTEAFF. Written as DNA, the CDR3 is TGTGCCAGCAGCGTGGTAGGGGGAGACACTGAAGCTTTCTTT.